This TCR beta chain derives from a study of blood T cells in healthy people across ages (dated by TCRdb to 2014 to 2015). Regarding the complete study: In model experiments, template switching captured about one uniquely barcoded TCR beta cDNA molecule for every two T cells. Age-related changes in TCR beta repertoire diversity were measured in the study by deep sequencing normalized with unique cDNA molecular identifiers. The donors were split into four age groups: young (average about 16 years), middle-aged (around 37), aged (roughly 68) and long-lived (approximately 80). To avoid experimental bias, donors of different ages were spread randomly across the sequencing lanes. Using the same blood draw, the study looked at two additional independent replicas of 1 million unique cDNA reads for two donors, one aged 18 to 29 and the other aged 80 or older.

Study-wide findings and limitations: As age increased, observed TCR beta diversity per million T cells dropped in a roughly linear way, and a significant reduction was already evident by age 40. Since profiling was done on bulk unsorted PBMCs, naive and antigen-experienced compartments could not be conclusively compared. Compared with the aged group, the long-lived group had more naive CD4+ T cells, fewer expanded clones and increased TCR diversity, suggesting age selection. A strong correlation was found between observed TCR beta diversity and the percentage of naive T cells measured by flow cytometry. Estimates of total diversity based on one million sequenced T cells were considered lower bounds and underestimates. Because the CMV infection status of the donors was unknown, age-related changes in expanded clonotypes may potentially have been confounded.

Donors were about 36 systemically healthy Caucasian individuals from Russia aged roughly 6 to 90 years. Around 10 milliliters of peripheral blood were drawn from each donor into EDTA-treated Vacutainer tubes. Ficoll-Paque density-gradient centrifugation was used to isolate PBMCs, with at least 6 million per sample. Total RNA, at least 5 micrograms per sample, was extracted from PBMCs with Trizol reagent. Naive CD45RAhigh/CD27high T cell percentages were measured by flow cytometry on a PBMC aliquot from every donor. V was cut back by 7 bases and J by 8 bases, leaving a gap of 18 bases between them. The germline V gene gives CDR1 as SQVTM and CDR2 as ANQGSEA. From cysteine to phenylalanine, the CDR3 is 13 amino acids long. Solely the CDR3 DNA is kept, with 39 bases framed from the first base. Only one count was recorded for this clonotype. Its antigen is currently not known. Qualities for individual bases were not recorded, and no much larger clone is one base off.

Library construction relied on 5' RACE. Sequencing used an Illumina HiSeq 2500. A second PCR of roughly 7 to 11 cycles was performed with a sample-barcoded 5' primer and a J-beta primer mix. Each TCR beta cDNA molecule received a unique molecular identifier from a template-switch 5' adaptor carrying 12 random nucleotides. Each sample yielded at least 2.5 million CDR3-containing paired-end reads. First-strand cDNA synthesis was performed from all RNA using the Mint cDNA synthesis kit, with priming by a TRBC-specific oligonucleotide. All cDNA was treated with uracil-DNA glycosylase and then went through a first 18-cycle PCR with the universal primers M1SS and BC2_uni_R. The paper's data handling went like this. Normalization of each sample was performed by random selection of 1 million high-quality reads, each carrying a distinct molecular identifier. Reads with shared molecular identifiers were discarded instead of being binned into consensus sequences. MiTCR, set to a Q25 quality threshold and the strictest error-elimination algorithm, was used for CDR3 identification, clonotype clustering and error correction. A nonparametric unseen species model with Euler transformation was used to estimate lower-bound total TCR beta diversity. TCRdb passed the public sequencing reads through fastp at Q25 and MiXCR, retaining productive beta sequences. Duplicate CDR3 protein sequences are folded into a single record with the most common DNA and genes. What appears here as the V and J calls and clone size reflects TCRdb's work, not the paper's. The sample contains over a million distinct CDR3 sequences, approximately 39% of them found a single time. Approximately 4.1% of the sample is in the top ten clones.

The chain uses TRBV29-1 and TRBJ2-4; the D gene may be TRBD1 or TRBD2, since each aligns over 6 bases. The source of this sequence is a woman aged 18-29 years in good health. Specimen: blood. CDR3 loop: CSALRGPRDIQYF. The DNA sequence is TGCAGCGCCCTCCGGGGGCCGAGGGACATTCAGTACTTC. With all but the CDR3 taken from the reference TRBV29-1 and TRBJ2-4 genes, the full variable domain is: SAVISQKPSRDICQRGTSLTIQCQVDSQVTMMFWYRQQPGQSLTLIATANQGSEATYESGFVIDKFPISRPNLTFSTLTVSNMSPEDSSIYLCSALRGPRDIQYFGAGTRLSVL.